A selection of T cell receptor beta chains follows, all from one sample in a study of neurological immune-mediated disorders. TCRdb ran MiXCR on the 5' RACE reads and lists one entry per CDR3 protein. The sample carries around 67,000 distinct CDR3 sequences, roughly 5.6% recorded once. Sequenced sample: PBMCs. These receptors came from a man aged 18 to 29 with multiple sclerosis. The CDR3 runs from the conserved cysteine through the conserved F or W. D genes are given only for firm matches. Some rows mark clone size as missing; the rest say once, few, many or name a class of expanded clone.

CDR3 DNA: NA; CDR3 protein: CASSVGVGTQPQNF; V gene: TRBV9; J gene: TRBJ1-5; D gene: NA; clone size: NA
CDR3 DNA: TGTGCCAGCAGTTTATCGAAGGGCGACACTGAAGCTTTCTTT; CDR3 protein: CASSLSKGDTEAFF; V gene: TRBV12-3/TRBV12-4; J gene: TRBJ1-1; D gene: NA; clone size: NA
CDR3 DNA: TGTGCCAGCAGTGAGAGGTATCGGGGGGAAGAGACCCAGTACTTC; CDR3 protein: CASSERYRGEETQYF; V gene: TRBV25-1; J gene: TRBJ2-5; D gene: TRBD2; clone size: many
CDR3 DNA: TGTGCCAGCAGCTACGACAGGGGCCCAAATGAAAAACTGTTTTTT; CDR3 protein: CASSYDRGPNEKLFF; V gene: TRBV11-2; J gene: TRBJ1-4; D gene: TRBD1; clone size: many
CDR3 DNA: TGCAGCGTTGAGGTAGCGGGGTTGTACAATGAGCAGTTCTTC; CDR3 protein: CSVEVAGLYNEQFF; V gene: TRBV29-1; J gene: TRBJ2-1; D gene: TRBD2; clone size: NA
CDR3 DNA: TGTGCCGCGATCCGACTAGCGGGGGGCACCGGGGAGCTGTTTTTT; CDR3 protein: CAAIRLAGGTGELFF; V gene: TRBV12-3/TRBV12-4; J gene: TRBJ2-2; D gene: TRBD2; clone size: many
CDR3 DNA: TGCGCCAGCAGGGGGACTGCCCGGGAAAAACTGTTTTTT; CDR3 protein: CASRGTAREKLFF; V gene: TRBV5-1; J gene: TRBJ1-4; D gene: NA; clone size: many
CDR3 DNA: TGCGCCAGCAGCTTGCGGCTAGCAGATACGCAGTATTTT; CDR3 protein: CASSLRLADTQYF; V gene: TRBV5-1; J gene: TRBJ2-3; D gene: NA; clone size: many
CDR3 DNA: TGTGCCAGCAGCCAAGTGGGTAACGGAAACACCATATATTTT; CDR3 protein: CASSQVGNGNTIYF; V gene: TRBV4-2; J gene: TRBJ1-3; D gene: NA; clone size: many
CDR3 DNA: TGTGCCAGCAGCCCTCGAGGTTGGCCCCAGCATTTT; CDR3 protein: CASSPRGWPQHF; V gene: TRBV12-3/TRBV12-4; J gene: TRBJ1-5; D gene: NA; clone size: many
CDR3 DNA: TGTGCCAGCAGGGCGGGGGGTAGAGGGGCTGGGGAGACCCAGTACTTC; CDR3 protein: CASRAGGRGAGETQYF; V gene: TRBV6-6; J gene: TRBJ2-5; D gene: TRBD2; clone size: many
CDR3 DNA: TGTGCCAGCAGCTTAGGTCGCGGTCTAGCGGGAGCATGGTACGAGCAGTACTTC; CDR3 protein: CASSLGRGLAGAWYEQYF; V gene: TRBV7-9; J gene: TRBJ2-7; D gene: TRBD2; clone size: many
CDR3 DNA: TGTGCCAGCAGCCAGACCATCGGGACAGAAGCTTTCTTT; CDR3 protein: CASSQTIGTEAFF; V gene: TRBV14; J gene: TRBJ1-1; D gene: NA; clone size: many
CDR3 DNA: TGCGCCAGCAGGGCCGGGACAGGGGGTAATGAGCAGTTCTTC; CDR3 protein: CASRAGTGGNEQFF; V gene: TRBV5-1; J gene: TRBJ2-1; D gene: TRBD1; clone size: many
CDR3 DNA: TGTGCCATCAGAGAAGCCCGGAACAGTGACTTATATGAGCAGTTCTTC; CDR3 protein: CAIREARNSDLYEQFF; V gene: TRBV10-3; J gene: TRBJ2-1; D gene: NA; clone size: many
CDR3 DNA: TGCAGCCAAAAAACTCTCGGGGCTCGTGGTGAGCAGTTCTTC; CDR3 protein: CSQKTLGARGEQFF; V gene: TRBV20-1; J gene: TRBJ2-1; D gene: NA; clone size: many
CDR3 DNA: TGTGCCAGCAGTCCTACGCGGGACAGGGTGGCTGAAGCTTTCTTT; CDR3 protein: CASSPTRDRVAEAFF; V gene: TRBV6-6; J gene: TRBJ1-1; D gene: TRBD1; clone size: many
CDR3 DNA: TGCGCCAGCACGAGAGACTCCAACACCGGGGAGCTGTTTTTT; CDR3 protein: CASTRDSNTGELFF; V gene: TRBV5-1; J gene: TRBJ2-2; D gene: NA; clone size: many
CDR3 DNA: TGCAGTGCTAGAGATCTGAGGACTTGGGCAGATACGCAGTATTTT; CDR3 protein: CSARDLRTWADTQYF; V gene: TRBV20-1; J gene: TRBJ2-3; D gene: NA; clone size: many
CDR3 DNA: TGTGCCAGCAGTGAACCCGGGGGTAGCGACGATGAGCAGTTCTTC; CDR3 protein: CASSEPGGSDDEQFF; V gene: TRBV25-1; J gene: TRBJ2-1; D gene: NA; clone size: many
CDR3 DNA: TGTGCCAGCAGCGTTCACGATAGCAATCAGCCCCAGCATTTT; CDR3 protein: CASSVHDSNQPQHF; V gene: TRBV9; J gene: TRBJ1-5; D gene: NA; clone size: many
CDR3 DNA: TGTGCCAGCAGCGGGGGGCGTCCAGACACCGGGGAGCTGTTTTTT; CDR3 protein: CASSGGRPDTGELFF; V gene: TRBV11-1; J gene: TRBJ2-2; D gene: NA; clone size: many
CDR3 DNA: TGTGCCAGCAGTTTCGCGGGGGGAGAGGGACCAGATACGCAGTATTTT; CDR3 protein: CASSFAGGEGPDTQYF; V gene: TRBV12-3/TRBV12-4; J gene: TRBJ2-3; D gene: TRBD2; clone size: medium-sized
CDR3 DNA: TGTGCCAGCAAGTCGGGAACGAACTATGGCTACACCTTC; CDR3 protein: CASKSGTNYGYTF; V gene: TRBV2; J gene: TRBJ1-2; D gene: NA; clone size: few
CDR3 DNA: TGCAGTGCCCCAGGACAGGGGAACACCGGGGAGCTGTTTTTT; CDR3 protein: CSAPGQGNTGELFF; V gene: TRBV20-1; J gene: TRBJ2-2; D gene: TRBD1; clone size: many
CDR3 DNA: TGTGCCAGCAGTTTAAGCCTGAACACTGAAGCTTTCTTT; CDR3 protein: CASSLSLNTEAFF; V gene: TRBV12-3/TRBV12-4; J gene: TRBJ1-1; D gene: NA; clone size: many
CDR3 DNA: TGTGCCAGCAGCCGGGGATGGGCCTACAATCAGCCCCAGAATTTT; CDR3 protein: CASSRGWAYNQPQNF; V gene: TRBV7-2; J gene: TRBJ1-5; D gene: NA; clone size: NA
CDR3 DNA: TGCAGTGCCCACCGGGGAGGGTTGAACACTGAAGCTTTCTTT; CDR3 protein: CSAHRGGLNTEAFF; V gene: TRBV20-1; J gene: TRBJ1-1; D gene: NA; clone size: many
CDR3 DNA: TGTGCCAGCAGCTTACGGCAGGGGAGGGTTGGCGAGCAGTACTTC; CDR3 protein: CASSLRQGRVGEQYF; V gene: TRBV7-2; J gene: TRBJ2-7; D gene: NA; clone size: many
CDR3 DNA: TGCGCCAGCAGCTTGGAAATCTCTGGAAACACCATATATTTT; CDR3 protein: CASSLEISGNTIYF; V gene: TRBV5-1; J gene: TRBJ1-3; D gene: NA; clone size: few